The sequence of this TCR beta chain was determined in a study of spatial heterogeneity in lung cancer (dated by TCRdb to between 2018 and 2020). As for the study more broadly: More beta-chain than alpha-chain transcripts were consistently detected, likely reflecting higher beta-chain transcript abundance. In the raw uncorrected reads, each unique combination of TCR and UMI appeared on average more than ten times. In non-small cell lung cancer, the study made a quantitative comparison of TCR alpha and beta repertoires among multiple tumor regions, matched nontumor lung and blood. TCR repertoire features were related to nonsynonymous mutation counts determined by whole-exome sequencing of tumor tissue. Both alpha and beta chains were TCR-sequenced in samples taken at surgery, namely 220 tumor regions, around 64 matched nontumor lung samples and just over 55 PBMC samples.

General study outcomes and caveats: Ubiquitous expanded tumor TCRs were detected in blood more often at tumor resection than at routine follow-up. Confirming at a functional level the hypothesis that regional TCRs recognize regional mutations was considered to require additional single-cell paired TCR alpha and beta sequencing.

This clonotype has at least ten counts. Its antigen target is currently unknown. No base qualities exist here, and no much larger clone lies one base off it. The library came from 5' RACE. Sequencing instrument: NextSeq 500. In the TCR library protocol, a unique molecular identifier was attached to each TCR cDNA molecule so that PCR and sequencing errors could be corrected. The original methods were these. TCR identification, UMI-based error correction and CDR3 extraction were all carried out with Decombinator tools. Expanded TCRs were defined as those above a frequency of 2 per 1,000, corresponding to the top 1% of the tumor frequency distribution. Renyi diversity was computed with the R vegan package after each repertoire had been subsampled 100 times to 5,000 TCRs. CDR3 similarity networks were constructed using string-kernel similarity of amino acid triplets, with links drawn between CDR3s whose pairwise similarity was above 0.82. TCRdb reworked the public reads: Q25 trimming with fastp, MiXCR clone assembly, productive beta chains retained. Entries that share a CDR3 protein sequence are merged under the most common genes and DNA. TCRdb, rather than the study authors, made the V and J calls. The sample contains 50,000 to 75,000 distinct CDR3 sequences, around 6% of them found a single time. The biggest ten clones account for approximately 14% of the sample.

In light of the paper, this sample's time point label describes: sample taken at primary tumor resection. Donors were 72 patients with early-stage, untreated non-small cell lung cancer from the lung TRACERx cohort. TCR sequencing used whole RNA extracted from tumor and nontumor lung tissue, or from cryopreserved PBMC samples, without cell sorting. Only patients with enough RNA available from two or more tumor regions were chosen for TCR sequencing. The germline V gene supplies CDR1 MNHEY and CDR2 SVGAGI. From the cysteine up to the phenylalanine, the CDR3 has a length of 18 residues. Only the CDR3 region is kept as DNA, spanning 54 bases read in frame from base 1. The trim is 0 bases for V and 0 bases for J, with a gap of 15 bases between the germline ends.

The clonotype was recovered from a female donor with early-stage non-small cell lung cancer. Sample: PBMCs, taken at surgery. Rearrangement joined TRBV6-5 to TRBJ2-4, with the D gene call left open. The CDR3 corresponds to CASSYSAYSVLAKNIQYF. The nucleotide sequence is given as TGTGCCAGCAGTTACTCTGCATACAGCGTTCTAGCCAAAAACATTCAGTACTTC.